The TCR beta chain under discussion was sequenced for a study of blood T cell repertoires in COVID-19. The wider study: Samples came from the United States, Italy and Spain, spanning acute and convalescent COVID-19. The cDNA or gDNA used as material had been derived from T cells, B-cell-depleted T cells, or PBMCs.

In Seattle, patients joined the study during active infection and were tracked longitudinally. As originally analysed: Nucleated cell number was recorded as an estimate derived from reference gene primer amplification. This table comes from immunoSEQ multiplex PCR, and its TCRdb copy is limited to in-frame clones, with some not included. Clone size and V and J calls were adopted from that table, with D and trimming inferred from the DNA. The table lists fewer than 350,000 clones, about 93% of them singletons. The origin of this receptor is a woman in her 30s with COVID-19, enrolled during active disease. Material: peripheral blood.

CDR3 protein: CASSRYREGSYGYTF. In DNA, the CDR3 is TGTGCCAGCAGCCGTTACAGGGAAGGGAGCTATGGCTACACCTTC. The chain is built from TRBV3-1 (or the pseudogene TRBV3-2) and TRBJ1-2; D perhaps matches TRBD1 (6 bases). The CDR3 is made up of 15 amino acids. Trimming took 4 bases from V and 4 from J, leaving 16 bases between them. Germline values: CDR1 LGHDT, CDR2 YNNKEL (reference sequence).